The 11 T cell receptor beta chains reported below all come from one sample, sequenced in a study of blood T cells in healthy people across ages. Using a J-beta primer mix together with a sample-barcoded 5' primer, a second PCR was run for roughly 7 to 11 cycles. MiXCR, run by TCRdb on the 5' RACE reads, gives a single entry per CDR3 protein. The sample carries hundreds of thousands of distinct CDR3 sequences, 40% to 65% recorded once. Sample: blood. These receptors were obtained from a woman of 80 years or more in good health.

V is TRBV3-1 and J is TRBJ2-4; 7 bases fit TRBD2. J lost 5 bases, V lost 4 bases, and 8 bases had no gene match. Germline-derived CDR1 and CDR2 are LGHDT and YNNKEL (reference sequence). This CDR3 spans 15 amino acids. In DNA, the CDR3 is TGTGCCAGCAGCCCCAGGGTACGGGGGGAAAACATTCAGTACTTC. Protein sequence: CASSPRVRGENIQYF. Full variable domain (rest looked up from reference TRBV3-1 and TRBJ2-4): DTAVSQTPKYLVTQMGNDKSIKCEQNLGHDTMYWYKQDSKKFLKIMFSYNNKELIINETVPNRFSPKSPDKAHLNLHINSLELGDSAVYFCASSPRVRGENIQYFGAGTRLSVL.

On this clonotype: With a much larger clone just one base away, this may be a read error. The chain combines TRBV28 with TRBJ2-1, with 11 bases aligning to TRBD2. Germline values: CDR1 MDHEN, CDR2 SYDVKM. The CDR3 runs to 15 residues. CDR3 nucleotides: TGTGCCAACAGTTTGGGACTAGCGGACTACAATGAGCAGTTCTTC. It specifies CANSLGLADYNEQFF.

This clonotype was seen a few times. This chain uses TRBV20-1 with TRBJ1-5, with D maybe TRBD1 (6 bases). Deletions cut 2 bases from V and 3 bases from J, with 11 bases between. The CDR3 covers 14 residues. The V gene's germline CDR1 is DFQATT and CDR2 SNEGSKA (reference sequence). The chain's CDR3 is CSARKWGANQPQHF. The DNA of the CDR3 is TGCAGTGCTAGAAAATGGGGGGCCAATCAGCCCCAGCATTTT.

V gene TRBV12-3 or TRBV12-4 combines with J gene TRBJ2-7; 12 bases agree with TRBD2. Germline trimming cut 6 bases from V and 4 bases from J; bases unmatched to any gene: 7. This CDR3 is built from 15 residues. The CDR3 loop is CASSLGLAGMYEQYF. CDR3 nucleotide sequence: TGTGCCAGCAGCCTCGGACTAGCGGGAATGTACGAGCAGTACTTC.

This clonotype was observed once. J is TRBJ1-6 and V is TRBV6-4; possible D gene TRBD1, 5 bases. The V end lost 2 bases, the J end lost 9 bases, and 8 bases lay between the germline ends. CDR1 and CDR2 (germline): MRHNA, SNTAGT. The CDR3 sequence is 13 residues long. The CDR3 nucleotides are TGTGCCAGCAGTGACAGGCAGGGTTCACCCCTCCACTTT. It codes for CASSDRQGSPLHF.

The CDR3 DNA follows: TGCGCCAGCAGCTTGGTGGGGGGGCCTGGCACCGGGGAGCTGTTTTTT. Protein product: CASSLVGGPGTGELFF. The J gene is TRBJ2-2, the V gene TRBV5-1, with D perhaps matching TRBD2 (7 bases). Germline values: CDR1 SGHRS, CDR2 YFSETQ. CDR3 length: 16 residues. V gave up 0 bases and J gave up 4 bases, with 13 bases separating them.

J is TRBJ2-3 and V is TRBV13; possibly TRBD2 for D (7 bases). CDR1 PRHDT and CDR2 FYEKMQ come from the germline V gene (reference sequence). The CDR3 is 16 residues long. With 1 base removed from V and 2 bases from J, the gap between germline ends came to 13 bases. The CDR3 reads CASSLAPGGPTDTQYF. CDR3 coding DNA: TGTGCCAGCAGCTTAGCCCCGGGGGGCCCCACAGATACGCAGTATTTT.

This chain connects TRBV3-1 to TRBJ2-7; 9 bases map to TRBD2. V shed 2 bases, J shed 5 bases, and the junction held 7 bases outside the gene matches. The CDR3 is 15 residues long. Germline V gene sequence: CDR1 LGHDT, CDR2 YNNKEL (reference sequence). The CDR3: CASSQRGLARNEQYF. For the CDR3, the DNA is TGTGCCAGCAGCCAACGGGGACTAGCACGAAACGAGCAGTACTTC.

This chain links TRBV20-1 with TRBJ2-4; 14 bases are shared with TRBD2. The CDR3 has 18 residues. The trim removed 5 bases at V and 0 bases at J, leaving 9 bases unmatched. Germline CDR1 is DFQATT and CDR2 is SNEGSKA (reference sequence). CDR3 in amino acids: CSAAAGLAGAIAKNIQYF. DNA for the CDR3: TGCAGTGCTGCTGCGGGACTAGCGGGAGCGATAGCCAAAAACATTCAGTACTTC.

The rearrangement links TRBV28 to TRBJ2-7, with TRBD2 matching 9 bases. Germline V lookup: CDR1 MDHEN, CDR2 SYDVKM. Losses at the gene ends were 7 bases for V and 9 bases for J; bases not matched to a gene: 13. CDR3 length: 14 amino acids. The CDR3 sequence is CASIYGASGIGQYF. The CDR3 coding sequence is TGTGCCAGCATCTATGGGGCTAGCGGGATAGGGCAGTACTTC.

This clonotype appeared a single time. The rearrangement uses TRBV20-1 and TRBJ1-1; the D gene is possibly TRBD1 (5 bases). The V gene lost 5 bases and the J gene lost 1 base, with 17 bases spanning the gap. The CDR3 spans 15 residues. The germline V gene encodes CDR1 DFQATT and CDR2 SNEGSKA (reference sequence). The CDR3: CSAFISGRGNTEAFF. DNA of the CDR3: TGCAGTGCTTTTATATCGGGAAGGGGGAACACTGAAGCTTTCTTT.